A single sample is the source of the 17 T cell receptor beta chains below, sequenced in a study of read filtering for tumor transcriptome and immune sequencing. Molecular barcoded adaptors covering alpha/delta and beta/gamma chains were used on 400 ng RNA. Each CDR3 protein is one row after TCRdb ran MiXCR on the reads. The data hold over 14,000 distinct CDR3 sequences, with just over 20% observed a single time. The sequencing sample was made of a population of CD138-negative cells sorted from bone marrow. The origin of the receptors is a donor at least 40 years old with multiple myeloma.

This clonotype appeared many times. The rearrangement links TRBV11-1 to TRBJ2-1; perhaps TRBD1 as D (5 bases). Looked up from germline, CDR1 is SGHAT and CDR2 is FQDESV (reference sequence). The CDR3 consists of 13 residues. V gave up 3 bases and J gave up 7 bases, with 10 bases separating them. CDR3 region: CASSFRELNEQFF. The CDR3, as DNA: TGTGCCAGCAGCTTCAGGGAATTGAATGAGCAGTTCTTC. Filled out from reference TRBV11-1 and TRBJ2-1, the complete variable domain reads EAEVAQSPRYKITEKSQAVAFWCDPISGHATLYWYRQILGQGPELLVQFQDESVVDDSQLPKDRFSAERLKGVDSTLKIQPAELGDSAMYLCASSFRELNEQFFGPGTRLTVL.

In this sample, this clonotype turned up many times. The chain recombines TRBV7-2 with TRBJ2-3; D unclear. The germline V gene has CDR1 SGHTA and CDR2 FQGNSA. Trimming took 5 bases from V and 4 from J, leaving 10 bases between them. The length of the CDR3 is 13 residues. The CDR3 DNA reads TGTGCCAGCAGCCGAGACGGTGCAGATACGCAGTATTTT. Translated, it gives CASSRDGADTQYF.

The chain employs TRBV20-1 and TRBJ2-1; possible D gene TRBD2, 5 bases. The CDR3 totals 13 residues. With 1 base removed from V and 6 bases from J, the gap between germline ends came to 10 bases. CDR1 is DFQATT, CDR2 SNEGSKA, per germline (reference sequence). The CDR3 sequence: CSARVPGLNEQFF. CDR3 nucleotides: TGCAGTGCTAGAGTCCCCGGACTCAATGAGCAGTTCTTC.

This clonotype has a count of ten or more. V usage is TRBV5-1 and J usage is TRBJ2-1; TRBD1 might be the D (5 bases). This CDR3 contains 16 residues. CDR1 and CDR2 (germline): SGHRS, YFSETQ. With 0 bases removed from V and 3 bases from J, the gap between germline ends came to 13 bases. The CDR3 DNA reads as TGCGCCAGCAGCTTGGGGTCCAGGGAAAACTACAATGAGCAGTTCTTC. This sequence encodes CASSLGSRENYNEQFF.

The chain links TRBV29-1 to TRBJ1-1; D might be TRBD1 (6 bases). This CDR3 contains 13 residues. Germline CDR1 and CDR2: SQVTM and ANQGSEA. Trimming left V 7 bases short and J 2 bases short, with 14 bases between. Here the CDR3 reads CSAKGVGNTEAFF. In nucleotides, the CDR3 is TGCAGCGCTAAGGGGGTAGGTAACACTGAAGCTTTCTTT.

CDR3 DNA: TGTGCCAGCAGTTACTTCGGGGGGGCCATCGAGCAGTACTTC. This codes for CASSYFGGAIEQYF. This chain joins TRBV6-5 and TRBJ2-7; 8 bases match TRBD2. This CDR3 comprises 14 residues. Germline trimming cut 1 base from V and 6 bases from J; bases unmatched to any gene: 5. Germline V gene lookup returns CDR1 MNHEY and CDR2 SVGAGI.

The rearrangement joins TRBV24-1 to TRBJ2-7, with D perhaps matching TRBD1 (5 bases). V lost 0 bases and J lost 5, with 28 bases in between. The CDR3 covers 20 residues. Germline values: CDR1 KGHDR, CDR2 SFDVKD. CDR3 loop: CATSDLHLLPTAHPANEQYF. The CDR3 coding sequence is TGTGCCACCAGTGATTTGCATCTTTTACCGACAGCCCACCCCGCTAACGAGCAGTACTTC.

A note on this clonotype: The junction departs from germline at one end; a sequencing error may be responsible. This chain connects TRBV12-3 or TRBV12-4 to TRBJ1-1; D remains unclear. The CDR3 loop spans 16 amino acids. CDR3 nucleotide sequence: TGTGCCAGCAGTTTTAATCCCGGGCCCTGGAATACTGCAGCTTTCTTT. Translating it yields CASSFNPGPWNTAAFF.

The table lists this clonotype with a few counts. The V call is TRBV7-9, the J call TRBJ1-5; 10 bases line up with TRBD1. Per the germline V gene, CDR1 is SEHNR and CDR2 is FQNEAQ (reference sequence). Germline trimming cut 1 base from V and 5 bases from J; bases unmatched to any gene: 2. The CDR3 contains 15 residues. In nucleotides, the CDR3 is TGTGCCAGCAGCTTAGAGGGACAGGGGTATCAGCCCCAGCATTTT. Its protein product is CASSLEGQGYQPQHF.

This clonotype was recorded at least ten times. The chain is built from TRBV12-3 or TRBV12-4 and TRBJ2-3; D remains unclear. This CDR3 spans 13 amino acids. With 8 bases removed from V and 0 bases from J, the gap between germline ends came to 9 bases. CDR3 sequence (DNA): TGTGCCAGCTACGTAGCTAGCACAGATACGCAGTATTTT. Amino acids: CASYVASTDTQYF.

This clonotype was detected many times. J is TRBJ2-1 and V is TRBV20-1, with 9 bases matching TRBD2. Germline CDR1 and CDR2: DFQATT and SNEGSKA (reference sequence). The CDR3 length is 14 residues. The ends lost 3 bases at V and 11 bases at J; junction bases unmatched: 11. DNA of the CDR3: TGCAGTGCTAGTCTGGTAGCGGGAGAAAGTAAGCAGTTCTTC. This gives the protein CSASLVAGESKQFF.

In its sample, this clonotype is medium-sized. The CDR3 bases are TGTGCCAGCAGCTTGGGACTAGCGGACAATGAGCAGTTCTTC. Translation gives CASSLGLADNEQFF. The rearrangement links TRBV11-3 to TRBJ2-1; TRBD2 agrees at 11 bases. This CDR3 is 14 amino acids long. Trimming took 3 bases from V and 5 from J; bases not matched to a gene: 0. Germline lookup yields CDR1 SGHNT and CDR2 YENEEA. Variable domain in full (rest from reference TRBV11-3 and TRBJ2-1): EAGVVQSPRYKIIEKKQPVAFWCNPISGHNTLYWYLQNLGQGPELLIRYENEEAVDDSQLPKDRFSAERLKGVDSTLKIQPAELGDSAVYLCASSLGLADNEQFFGPGTRLTVL.

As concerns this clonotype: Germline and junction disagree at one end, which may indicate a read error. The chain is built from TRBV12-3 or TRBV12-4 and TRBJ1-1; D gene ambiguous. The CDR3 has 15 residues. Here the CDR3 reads CASSASRRANTEVFF. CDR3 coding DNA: TGTGCCAGCAGTGCGTCGCGTAGGGCAAACACTGAAGTTTTTTTT.

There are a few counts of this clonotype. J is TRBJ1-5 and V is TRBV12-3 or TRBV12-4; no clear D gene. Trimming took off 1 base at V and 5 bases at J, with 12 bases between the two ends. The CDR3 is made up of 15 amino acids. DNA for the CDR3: TGTGCCAGCAGTTTAGTAGCCAGTCGGCATCAGCCCCAGCATTTT. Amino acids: CASSLVASRHQPQHF.

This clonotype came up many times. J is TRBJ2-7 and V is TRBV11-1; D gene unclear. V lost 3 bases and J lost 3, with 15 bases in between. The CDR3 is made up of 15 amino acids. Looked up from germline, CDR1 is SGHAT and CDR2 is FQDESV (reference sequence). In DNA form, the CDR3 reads TGTGCCAGCAGCTTTTCAAGGGCCCCAGGCTACGAGCAGTACTTC. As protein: CASSFSRAPGYEQYF.

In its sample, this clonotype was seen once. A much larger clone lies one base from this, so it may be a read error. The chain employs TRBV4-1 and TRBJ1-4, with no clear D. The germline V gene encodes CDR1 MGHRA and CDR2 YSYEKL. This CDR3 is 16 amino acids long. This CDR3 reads CASSQGRVATNEELFF. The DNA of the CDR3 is TGCGCCAGCAGCCAGGGTCGCGTAGCAACTAATGAAGAACTGTTTTTT.

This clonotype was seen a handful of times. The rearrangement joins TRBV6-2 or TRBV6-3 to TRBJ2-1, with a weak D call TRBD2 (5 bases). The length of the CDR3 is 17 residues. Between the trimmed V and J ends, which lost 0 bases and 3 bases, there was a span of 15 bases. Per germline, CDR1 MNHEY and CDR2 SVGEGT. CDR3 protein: CASSYSPPSGLYNEQFF. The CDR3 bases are TGTGCCAGCAGTTACTCCCCCCCCAGCGGACTCTACAATGAGCAGTTCTTC.